The 26 T cell receptor beta chains below come from one sample, sequenced in a study of T cell responses to AZD1222 COVID-19 vaccine. This table comes from immunoSEQ multiplex PCR, and its TCRdb copy is limited to in-frame clones, with some not included. The sample comprises under 100,000 clones, 80% to 90% of which are singletons, and about 15% rests with the top ten. The sequencing here drew on peripheral blood, taken on day 0 of AZD1222 vaccination. The receptors originated from an adult in good health.

This chain links TRBV18 with TRBJ1-2; TRBD1 agrees at 8 bases. The V gene's germline CDR1 is KGHSH and CDR2 LQKENI. The CDR3 spans 12 residues. Unmatched junction bases numbered 1, after V lost 6 bases and J lost 4 bases. This chain's CDR3 is CASSGTGYGYTF. CDR3 coding DNA: TGTGCCAGCTCCGGGACAGGCTATGGCTACACCTTC.

The rearrangement links TRBV29-1 to TRBJ1-2; no clear D. The CDR3 loop spans 12 amino acids. CDR1 is SQVTM and CDR2 is ANQGSEA in the germline V gene. V was pared by 3 bases and J by 4 bases, with 9 bases between. CDR3 loop: CSVDRSSYGYTF. DNA for the CDR3: TGCAGCGTTGATCGGTCCAGCTATGGCTACACCTTC.

The rearrangement links TRBV28 to TRBJ1-1, with 10 bases aligning to TRBD1. The CDR3 runs 19 residues. Looked up from germline, CDR1 is MDHEN and CDR2 is SYDVKM. V shed 4 bases, J shed 0 bases, and the junction held 14 bases outside the gene matches. The chain's CDR3 is CASSSIALGTGAVNTEAFF. The CDR3 coding sequence is TGTGCCAGCAGTTCGATTGCGTTAGGGACAGGGGCCGTGAACACTGAAGCTTTCTTT.

This chain connects TRBV5-5 to TRBJ1-4, with 12 positions matching TRBD1. CDR1 and CDR2 from the germline V gene are SGHKS and YYEKEE (reference sequence). The CDR3 covers 18 residues. V lost 4 bases to trimming and J lost 3 bases; unmatched junction nucleotides: 10. The CDR3 DNA reads as TGTGCCAGCAGCGGGGACAGGGGGCTCCCTTTGGCTAATGAAAAACTGTTTTTT. This encodes CASSGDRGLPLANEKLFF.

The chain links TRBV5-1 to TRBJ1-4; 12 bases line up with TRBD1. CDR1 is SGHRS, CDR2 YFSETQ, per germline. The ends lost 3 bases at V and 7 bases at J; junction bases unmatched: 7. CDR3 length: 16 residues. CDR3 nucleotide sequence: TGCGCCAGCAGCTCACCTCCGGGACAGGGGGCTGAAAAACTGTTTTTT. Amino acid sequence: CASSSPPGQGAEKLFF.

The rearrangement joins TRBV25-1 to TRBJ2-1; TRBD2 might be the D (6 bases). Germline CDR1 and CDR2: MGHDK and SYGVNS. V lost 3 bases to trimming and J lost 3 bases, with 9 bases between them. The CDR3 sequence is 14 residues long. The CDR3 reads CASSDSGSYNEQFF. The CDR3 bases are TGTGCCAGCAGTGATTCCGGGAGCTACAATGAGCAGTTCTTC.

V usage is TRBV24-1 and J usage is TRBJ2-1; 9 bases are shared with TRBD2. There are 15 residues in the CDR3. Trimming took 6 bases from V and 6 from J; bases not matched to a gene: 8. Germline V gene data show CDR1 as KGHDR and CDR2 as SFDVKD. This CDR3 is CATSIALAGTNEQFF. CDR3 sequence (DNA): TGTGCCACCAGTATCGCACTAGCGGGCACCAATGAGCAGTTCTTC.

In this sample, this clone turned up a few times. This chain uses TRBV6-1 with TRBJ1-5; D uncertain. This CDR3 contains 16 residues. The V end lost 2 bases, the J end lost 0 bases, and 11 bases lay between the germline ends. Germline CDR1 and CDR2: MNHNS and SASEGT. CDR3 in amino acids: CASSERMLSSNQPQHF. As DNA, the CDR3 is TGTGCCAGCAGTGAACGAATGCTCTCTAGCAATCAGCCCCAGCATTTT.

The V gene is TRBV10-1, the J gene TRBJ2-2; D remains unclear. The germline V gene has CDR1 WNHNN and CDR2 SYGVQD (reference sequence). V gave up 3 bases and J gave up 0 bases, with 8 bases separating them. This CDR3 contains 15 residues. As DNA, the CDR3 is TGCGCCAGCAGTGACGGATCCCCGAACACCGGGGAGCTGTTTTTT. It encodes CASSDGSPNTGELFF.

The J gene is TRBJ1-2, the V gene TRBV25-1; perhaps TRBD1 as D (6 bases). Trimming removed 1 base at V and 8 bases at J, with 17 bases between. CDR3 length equals 15 residues. CDR1 and CDR2 (germline): MGHDK, SYGVNS. Here the CDR3 DNA reads TGTGCCAGCAGTGAATTCGGCAGGGGCTCGGGGGGCTACACCTTC. Its translation: CASSEFGRGSGGYTF.

The V call is TRBV10-1, the J call TRBJ2-1; no clear D. The CDR3 has 15 residues. In germline, CDR1 is WNHNN, CDR2 SYGVQD (reference sequence). Trimming cost V 2 bases and J 0 bases, with 8 bases left between them. The CDR3 loop is CASSEVASSYNEQFF. The CDR3 DNA follows: TGCGCCAGCAGTGAGGTGGCGAGCTCCTACAATGAGCAGTTCTTC.

The rearrangement links TRBV20-1 to TRBJ2-5; possibly TRBD2 for D (6 bases). Trimming stripped 3 bases from V and 2 bases from J, with 16 bases between. The CDR3 is 15 amino acids. Germline CDR1 DFQATT, CDR2 SNEGSKA (reference sequence). The CDR3 protein is CSASEGGGLQETQYF. CDR3 nucleotide sequence: TGCAGTGCTAGTGAGGGAGGTGGCCTTCAAGAGACCCAGTACTTC.

The J gene is TRBJ1-6, the V gene TRBV14; a possible D gene is TRBD1 (5 bases). The germline V and J ends were trimmed by 2 bases and 7 bases, with 12 bases remaining between them. Looked up from germline, CDR1 is SGHDN and CDR2 is FVKESK. The CDR3 has 15 residues. The CDR3 DNA reads TGTGCCAGCAGCCAAAACCGGGGCTACAATTCACCCCTCCACTTT. Translating it yields CASSQNRGYNSPLHF.

The chain links TRBV7-9 to TRBJ1-1; the D is unclear. CDR1 is SEHNR, CDR2 FQNEAQ, per germline (reference sequence). V lost 4 bases and J 6 bases, leaving 12 bases between the germline ends. The length of the CDR3 is 13 residues. The CDR3 nucleotides are TGTGCCAGCAGCTCAAGGGTCGAGGCTGAAGCTTTCTTT. This encodes CASSSRVEAEAFF.

J is TRBJ1-1 and V is TRBV27; D remains ambiguous. CDR1 MNHEY and CDR2 SMNVEV come from the germline V gene (reference sequence). V lost 6 bases and J 1 base, leaving 15 bases between the germline ends. The CDR3 has 15 amino acids. The CDR3 loop reads CASRLEFEPNTEAFF. The CDR3 DNA is TGTGCCAGCAGACTCGAATTTGAACCGAACACTGAAGCTTTCTTT.

The chain combines TRBV29-1 with TRBJ1-2, with 8 bases lining up with TRBD1. The germline V gene encodes CDR1 SQVTM and CDR2 ANQGSEA. The CDR3 extends over 17 amino acids. The V segment lost 0 bases and the J segment 4 bases; nucleotides outside the gene matches: 13. CDR3 protein: CSVEDRGRGPNFYGYTF. The DNA of the CDR3 is TGCAGCGTTGAAGATCGCGGCAGGGGGCCGAATTTCTATGGCTACACCTTC.

This clone was recorded once. For the CDR3, the DNA is TGTGCCAGCAGTCCGTCCCGGGGGGTTGGCACCATATATTTT. It encodes CASSPSRGVGTIYF. The chain has TRBV28 and TRBJ1-3, with TRBD1 as a possible D gene (5 bases). Germline values: CDR1 MDHEN, CDR2 SYDVKM. This CDR3 has 14 residues. V was trimmed by 5 bases and J by 9 bases, leaving 17 bases between them.

This chain links TRBV7-6 with TRBJ2-1; D ambiguous. Germline values: CDR1 SGHVS, CDR2 FNYEAQ. This CDR3 contains 13 residues. In DNA, the CDR3 is TGTGAGTACCCCATGCTGGTCTACAATGAGCAGTTCTTC. As protein: CEYPMLVYNEQFF.

The chain carries TRBV29-1 and TRBJ1-1; a possible D gene is TRBD1 (6 bases). This CDR3 comprises 12 residues. CDR1 SQVTM and CDR2 ANQGSEA come from the germline V gene. Trimming cost V 6 bases and J 10 bases, with 18 bases left between them. The CDR3 coding sequence is TGCAGCGTGGACAATGTCCAAGGGGGAGCTTTCTTT. It is translated as CSVDNVQGGAFF.

The V and J genes are TRBV28 and TRBJ2-3; 13 bases match TRBD2. Germline assignment: CDR1 MDHEN and CDR2 SYDVKM. V dropped 8 bases and J dropped 3; count of bases not matched to a gene: 8. This CDR3 is 16 amino acids long. In DNA, the CDR3 is TGTGCCAGCCCTCCCACTAGCGGGAGGGTGACAGATACGCAGTATTTT. It translates to CASPPTSGRVTDTQYF. The whole variable domain, remainder taken from reference TRBV28 and TRBJ2-3, is DVKVTQSSRYLVKRTGEKVFLECVQDMDHENMFWYRQDPGLGLRLIYFSYDVKMKEKGDIPEGYSVSREKKERFSLILESASTNQTSMYLCASPPTSGRVTDTQYFGPGTRLTVL.

This chain connects TRBV11-2 to TRBJ2-1; D perhaps matches TRBD1 (5 bases). V was trimmed by 2 bases and J by 7 bases, leaving 18 bases between them. The CDR3 has 16 residues. Germline V gene data show CDR1 as SGHAT and CDR2 as FQNNGV. The CDR3, as DNA: TGTGCCAGCAGCTTAATCTCTTCAGGGATGACGAATGAGCAGTTCTTC. This gives the protein CASSLISSGMTNEQFF.

The CDR3 region is CASSLEDRGSYEQYF. The CDR3 DNA is TGCGCCAGCAGCTTGGAGGACAGGGGTTCCTACGAGCAGTACTTC. V usage is TRBV5-1 and J usage is TRBJ2-7, with 9 positions matching TRBD1. Germline V gives CDR1 SGHRS, CDR2 YFSETQ. The CDR3 is 15 residues long. V lost 0 bases and J lost 1; bases outside the gene matches: 2. The full variable domain, with the rest looked up from reference TRBV5-1 and TRBJ2-7, is KAGVTQTPRYLIKTRGQQVTLSCSPISGHRSVSWYQQTPGQGLQFLFEYFSETQRNKGNFPGRFSGRQFSNSRSEMNVSTLELGDSALYLCASSLEDRGSYEQYFGPGTRLTVT.

The chain uses TRBV27 and TRBJ1-5; 9 nucleotides align to TRBD1. Germline V gene data show CDR1 as MNHEY and CDR2 as SMNVEV (reference sequence). V shed 3 bases and J 1 base; nucleotides not matched to a gene: 7. The CDR3 contains 17 residues. The CDR3 loop reads CASSFGGGTGSNQPQHF. CDR3 bases: TGTGCCAGCAGTTTCGGAGGAGGGACAGGGAGCAATCAGCCCCAGCATTTT.

CDR3 in amino acids: CASSVGSNSYNEQFF. The CDR3 DNA reads as TGTGCCAGCAGCGTAGGTTCTAATTCCTACAATGAGCAGTTCTTC. This chain joins TRBV9 and TRBJ2-1, with D unresolved. This CDR3 region has 15 residues. V was pared by 0 bases and J by 1 base, with 8 bases between. The V gene's germline CDR1 is SGDLS and CDR2 YYNGEE. The whole variable domain, filled in from reference TRBV9 and TRBJ2-1, reads DSGVTQTPKHLITATGQRVTLRCSPRSGDLSVYWYQQSLDQGLQFLIQYYNGEERAKGNILERFSAQQFPDLHSELNLSSLELGDSALYFCASSVGSNSYNEQFFGPGTRLTVL.

CDR3 sequence: CASSFYGQGNTEAFF. The CDR3 DNA follows: TGCGCCAGCAGTTTCTACGGACAGGGGAACACTGAAGCTTTCTTT. This rearrangement joins TRBV10-2 to TRBJ1-1, with TRBD1 identical over 8 bases. Germline V lookup: CDR1 WSHSY, CDR2 SAAADI. Trimming at V came to 5 bases and at J to 1 base, leaving 6 bases not matched to a gene. The CDR3 loop spans 15 amino acids.

This clone has a single count. This rearrangement joins TRBV4-1 to TRBJ2-7; D tentatively fits TRBD1 or TRBD2 (5 bases each). The CDR3 consists of 14 residues. Germline-derived CDR1 and CDR2 are MGHRA and YSYEKL. V gave up 4 bases and J gave up 3 bases, with 13 bases separating them. DNA for the CDR3: TGCGCCAGCAGCCGCGCCGGGACGGACTACGAGCAGTACTTC. As protein: CASSRAGTDYEQYF.